This T cell receptor beta chain was captured in a study of shared clonotypes between healthy human individuals. Study-level points and caveats: Investigators expected sequencing depth to affect clonotype sharing among donors.

With unsorted samples, genomic DNA was obtained from tens of millions of PBMCs. On this clone itself: Its specificity is not known.

The authors ran unsorted PBMC replicate PCRs on 250 to 350 ng DNA, approximately 30,000 T cell genomes. Sequenced by immunoSEQ multiplex PCR; TCRdb stores in-frame clones only, minus some. The table has roughly 490,000 clones, 70% to 80% seen once; the top ten hold approximately 12%. V shed 4 bases and J shed 4 bases, with 14 bases lying between them. Looked up from germline, CDR1 is SGHNT and CDR2 is YENEEA. CDR3 size: 15 residues. Sequencing was performed on PBMCs. The source of this sequence is a woman aged 40 to 50 in good health. Some clones in this sample may be carry-over from other donors' samples. The J gene is TRBJ2-1, the V gene TRBV11-3; TRBD2 is a possible D gene (6 bases). Here the CDR3 DNA reads TGTGCCAGCAGCTCGGGAGTTCCGGAATACAATGAGCAGTTCTTC. Its translation is CASSSGVPEYNEQFF.